These T cell receptor beta chains were read from a single sample in a study of response to subunit inactivated influenza vaccine. TCRdb itself ran the RT-PCR reads through MiXCR, one entry per CDR3 protein. The sample shows around 570,000 distinct CDR3 sequences, under 9% of them seen only once. The sequenced sample was PBMCs from blood, obtained around 2 years after vaccination. These receptors were taken from a man aged 45-69 years who received an inactivated influenza vaccine. Both conserved end residues are part of each CDR3. Fields, in order: V gene, J gene, CDR3 protein.

>TRBV3-1|TRBJ1-2
CASSHRTGFGYTF
>TRBV5-1|TRBJ2-2
CASSLKSNTGELFF
>TRBV24-1|TRBJ2-1
CATSDRAGTASYNEQFF
>TRBV4-3|TRBJ2-5
CASSPRLAGGTQETQYF
>TRBV12-3/TRBV12-4|TRBJ2-2
CASSFLGSGELFF
>TRBV5-1|TRBJ1-2
CASSLAGNGYTF
>TRBV20-1|TRBJ2-5
CSARGLKDSRETQYF
>TRBV5-1|TRBJ2-3
CASSLEGLATDTQYF
>TRBV2|TRBJ2-2
CASSGRSDGIGELFF
>TRBV18|TRBJ1-5
CASSLGPGGSNQPQHF
>TRBV10-3|TRBJ2-1
CAISYAGTSGTYNEQFF
>TRBV7-6|TRBJ2-7
CASSFFYFDTVPYEQYF
>TRBV7-9|TRBJ1-5
CASSSGQSGQPQHF
>TRBV12-3/TRBV12-4|TRBJ1-1
CASRIYPGLNTEAFF
>TRBV5-6|TRBJ2-7
CASSKPAHEQYF
>TRBV12-3/TRBV12-4|TRBJ1-2
CASSSGYTNYGYTF
>TRBV5-5|TRBJ2-5
CASGSPGIGETQYF
>TRBV13|TRBJ1-1
CASSLQGSGPLTSEAFF
>TRBV5-6|TRBJ2-7
CASSSGPGEQYF
>TRBV5-1|TRBJ2-5
CASSPQDPQETQYF
>TRBV4-3|TRBJ2-2
CASSQDLIIRTGELFF
>TRBV2|TRBJ2-5
CASRDFESQETQYF
>TRBV12-3/TRBV12-4|TRBJ1-1
CASGWAEAFF
>TRBV28|TRBJ1-6
CASSIRGSNSPLHF
>TRBV29-1|TRBJ2-3
CSAGLAGGQADTQYF
>TRBV20-1|TRBJ1-5
CSARGGGYQPQHF
>TRBV6-5|TRBJ1-2
CASSYAGSGYTF
>TRBV7-2|TRBJ1-1
CASSFQIDRMNTEAFF
>TRBV7-9|TRBJ2-1
CASTPGQGYNEQFF
>TRBV5-5|TRBJ1-1
CASSRGVTGYTEAFF
>TRBV3-1|TRBJ2-1
CASSRKRELRNEQFF
>TRBV29-1|TRBJ1-1
CSAIAGGTEAFF
>TRBV20-1|TRBJ2-7
CSGTSETYEQYF
>TRBV27|TRBJ2-1
CASSLSPRNEQFF
>TRBV6-1|TRBJ1-2
CASWSNANYGYTF
>TRBV7-2|TRBJ2-3
CASSLAGYPVMDTQYF
>TRBV20-1|TRBJ2-1
CSATGGANNEQFF
>TRBV11-1|TRBJ1-1
CASSLEGQGFTEAFF
>TRBV6-1|TRBJ2-5
CASSVGQGRQETQYF
>TRBV19|TRBJ1-1
CASSMAGGNTEAFF
>TRBV14|TRBJ2-3
CASSSRLAGIDTQYF
>TRBV7-6|TRBJ2-1
CASSLTSGGLNNEQFF
>TRBV19|TRBJ2-7
CASSTGLAGEQYF
>TRBV7-2|TRBJ2-7
CASSDTTTSYEQYF
>TRBV10-2|TRBJ1-1
CASSEFGANTEAFF
>TRBV4-1|TRBJ1-5
CASSQDRSRSVSQPQHF
>TRBV20-1|TRBJ1-1
CSARLIKIGGTEAFF
>TRBV12-3/TRBV12-4|TRBJ2-7
CASSFSRSYEQYF
>TRBV30|TRBJ2-3
CAWSGNSPDTQYF
>TRBV7-2|TRBJ2-2
CASSHEWSTGELFF
>TRBV29-1|TRBJ2-7
CSVQGTSGPTEQYF
>TRBV20-1|TRBJ2-4
CSAREGSGRIQYF
>TRBV11-1|TRBJ2-5
CASSRIPRLAGDQETQYF
>TRBV4-3|TRBJ2-5
CASSQGRLPQETQYF